The 5 T cell receptor beta chains given below trace back to one sample, sequenced in a study of cytomegalovirus exposure and HLA in healthy donors. The PCR used 60 Vbeta and 13 Jbeta primers. The protocol was immunoSEQ multiplex PCR, while the TCRdb copy is restricted to in-frame clones and leaves out a portion. Here the sample spans 100,000 to 130,000 clones, approximately 80% being singletons. Source material: PBMCs. All receptors derive from a male donor in good health and CMV-seronegative.

V and J are TRBV15 and TRBJ2-2; TRBD1 aligns across 7 bases. The V gene end was trimmed by 8 bases and the J gene end by 5 bases; junction bases not matched to a gene: 5. The germline V gene encodes CDR1 LNHNV and CDR2 YYDKDF (reference sequence). This CDR3 comprises 13 residues. The CDR3 is CATSQGHTGELFF. The CDR3 DNA is TGTGCCACCTCACAGGGGCATACCGGGGAGCTGTTTTTT.

This chain connects TRBV6-1 to TRBJ2-7; 9 positions match TRBD1. The CDR3 covers 15 residues. The germline V gene encodes CDR1 MNHNS and CDR2 SASEGT. V was pared by 3 bases and J by 1 base, with 4 bases of the junction left unmatched. Here the CDR3 reads CASSEWGTGSYEQYF. The DNA for the CDR3 is TGTGCCAGCAGTGAGTGGGGGACAGGGTCCTACGAGCAGTACTTC.

This chain joins TRBV2 and TRBJ2-5; the D gene is possibly TRBD1 (6 bases). With the DNA end fitting TRBJ2-7 better, the J assignment may be wrong. The CDR3 has 15 residues. Germline V gene lookup returns CDR1 SNHLY and CDR2 FYNNEI. This chain's CDR3 is CASYDVQGLSYEQYF. CDR3 nucleotide sequence: TGTGCCAGCTATGATGTCCAGGGGCTCTCCTACGAGCAGTACTTC.

This sequence joins TRBV27 and TRBJ2-2; D call uncertain. The CDR3 length is 14 residues. V was pared by 3 bases and J by 1 base, with 6 bases between. Germline loops: CDR1 MNHEY, CDR2 SMNVEV (reference sequence). The CDR3, as DNA: TGTGCCAGCAGTTTCCGCGTGAACACCGGGGAGCTGTTTTTT. Protein product: CASSFRVNTGELFF.

The chain uses TRBV30 and TRBJ1-1; D gene unclear. The CDR3 has 14 amino acids. Germline CDR1 reads GTSNPN; CDR2 reads SVGIG (reference sequence). V gave up 4 bases and J gave up 1 base, with 13 bases separating them. CDR3 amino acids: CAWNIGARNTEAFF. CDR3 nucleotide sequence: TGTGCCTGGAATATTGGTGCGCGGAACACTGAAGCTTTCTTT.